This entry lists 2 T cell receptor beta chains sequenced from one sample in a study of blood T cell repertoires in COVID-19. Here immunoSEQ multiplex PCR was the method, and the copy in TCRdb shows in-frame clones only, minus some. Seen here are about 200,000 clones, around nine tenths observed once, and the top ten hold about 6.3%. Sequencing was performed on peripheral blood. Receptor source: a man aged 55 to 70 who had recovered from COVID-19.

The V gene is TRBV7-2, the J gene TRBJ1-3; D ambiguous. The ends were cut back, 1 base at V and 0 bases at J, with 10 bases in the middle. Germline loops: CDR1 SGHTA, CDR2 FQGNSA. The CDR3 is made up of 16 amino acids. The CDR3 reads CASSLGPGYSGNTIYF. The CDR3 DNA reads TGTGCCAGCAGCTTAGGGCCAGGTTACTCTGGAAACACCATATATTTT.

V and J are TRBV5-1 and TRBJ2-4, with D possibly TRBD1 on 6 matching bases. This CDR3 comprises 15 residues. Germline V gene sequence: CDR1 SGHRS, CDR2 YFSETQ. V lost 0 bases, J lost 3 bases, and 10 bases lay in between. CDR3 DNA sequence: TGCGCCAGCAGCTTGGCGCCGGACAGCAAAAACATTCAGTACTTC. Residues: CASSLAPDSKNIQYF.